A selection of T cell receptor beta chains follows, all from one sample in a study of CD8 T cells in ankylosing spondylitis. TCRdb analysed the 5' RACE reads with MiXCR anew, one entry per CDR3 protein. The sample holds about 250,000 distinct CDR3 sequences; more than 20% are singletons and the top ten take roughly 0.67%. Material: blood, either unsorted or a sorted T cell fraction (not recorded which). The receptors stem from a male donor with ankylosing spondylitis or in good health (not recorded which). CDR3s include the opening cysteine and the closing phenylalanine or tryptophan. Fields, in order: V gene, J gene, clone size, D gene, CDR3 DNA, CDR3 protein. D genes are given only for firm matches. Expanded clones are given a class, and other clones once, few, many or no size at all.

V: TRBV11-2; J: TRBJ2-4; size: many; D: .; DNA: TGTGCCAGCAGCTACCAGGGTTGGGACATTCAGTACTTC; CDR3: CASSYQGWDIQYF
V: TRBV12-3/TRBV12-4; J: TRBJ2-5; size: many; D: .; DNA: TGTGCCAGCAGCACGGGTCTGCTCCGGGAGACCCAGTACTTC; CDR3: CASSTGLLRETQYF
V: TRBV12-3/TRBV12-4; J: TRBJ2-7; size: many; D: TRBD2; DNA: TGTGCCAGCAGTCGCCGGACTAGCGGGGGTTCCTCCTACGAGCAGTACTTC; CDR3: CASSRRTSGGSSYEQYF
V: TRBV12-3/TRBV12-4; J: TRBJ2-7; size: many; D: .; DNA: TGTGCCAGCAGTCTTCAGGGTATCTACTACGAGCAGTACTTC; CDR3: CASSLQGIYYEQYF
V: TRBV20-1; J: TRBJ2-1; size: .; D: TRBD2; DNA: TGCAGTGCCCCCCGACCCTTATCTAGCGGGGGGGTGGGGGATGAGCAGTTCTTC; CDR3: CSAPRPLSSGGVGDEQFF
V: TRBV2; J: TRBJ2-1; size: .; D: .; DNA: TGTGCCAGCAGCTTACTAGCACCTGAGCAGTTCTTC; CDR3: CASSLLAPEQFF
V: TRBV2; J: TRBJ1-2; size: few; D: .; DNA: TGTGCCAGCAGTGTAGGGGCCCTTGGCTATGGCTACACCTTC; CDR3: CASSVGALGYGYTF
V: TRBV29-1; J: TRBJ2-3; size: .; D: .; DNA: TGCAGCGTTGCCCGGCGGGGTAGCGCAGATACGCAGTATTTT; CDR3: CSVARRGSADTQYF
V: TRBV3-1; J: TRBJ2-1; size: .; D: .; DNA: TGTGCCAGCAGCCAAGCTCCCCAATCCTACAATGAGCAGTTCTTC; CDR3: CASSQAPQSYNEQFF
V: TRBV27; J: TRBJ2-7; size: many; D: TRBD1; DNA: TGTGCCAGCAGTCTCAAAGGGACAGGGGTGGGGTACGAGCAGTACTTC; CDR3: CASSLKGTGVGYEQYF
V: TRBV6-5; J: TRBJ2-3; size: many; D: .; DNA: TGTGCCAGCAGTTACTCGATCTTTGGGCAGGGGGGGCCAGATACGCAGTATTTT; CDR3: CASSYSIFGQGGPDTQYF
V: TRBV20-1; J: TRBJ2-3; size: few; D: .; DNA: TGCAGTGCTCACCCTAGCACAGATACGCAGTATTTT; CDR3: CSAHPSTDTQYF
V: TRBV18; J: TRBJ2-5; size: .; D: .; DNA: TGTGCCAGCTCACCTGCCCGGGACACAATTCAAGAGACCCAGTACTTC; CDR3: CASSPARDTIQETQYF
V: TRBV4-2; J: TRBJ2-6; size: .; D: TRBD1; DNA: TGTGCCAGCAGCCAAGCACAACAGGGGGCTTATGGGGCCAACGTCCTGACTTTC; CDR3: CASSQAQQGAYGANVLTF
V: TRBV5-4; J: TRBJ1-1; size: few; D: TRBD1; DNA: TGTGCCAGCAGGACAGGGGAATGGGGCACTGAAGCTTTCTTT; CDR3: CASRTGEWGTEAFF
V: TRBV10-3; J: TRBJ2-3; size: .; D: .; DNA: TGTGCCATCAGTGAGAGTCCGCCCCGGGATACGCAGTATTTT; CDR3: CAISESPPRDTQYF
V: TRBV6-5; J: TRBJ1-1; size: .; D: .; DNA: TGTGCCAGCAGTTACTCAGGACTAGAGGCTTTCTTT; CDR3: CASSYSGLEAFF
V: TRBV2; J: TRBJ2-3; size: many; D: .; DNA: TGTGCCAGCAGTCCCCCCTTCACAGATACGCAGTATTTT; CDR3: CASSPPFTDTQYF
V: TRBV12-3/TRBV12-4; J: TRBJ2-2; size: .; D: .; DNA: TGTGCCAGCAGTTTAGGCACGCTCCGTTCCAACACCGGGGAGCTGTTTTTT; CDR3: CASSLGTLRSNTGELFF
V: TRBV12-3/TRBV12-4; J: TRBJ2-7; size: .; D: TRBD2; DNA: TGTGCCAGCTCACCCCGCGGGGGGGCCTACGAGCAGTACTTC; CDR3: CASSPRGGAYEQYF
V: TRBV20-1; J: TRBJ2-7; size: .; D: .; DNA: TGCAGTGCTAGTCAGGGGCTCGGGTCCTCCTACGAGCAGTACTTC; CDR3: CSASQGLGSSYEQYF
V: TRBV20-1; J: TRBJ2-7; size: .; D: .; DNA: TGCAGTGCTAGATCCGGGACGGTAACCTACGAGCAGTACTTC; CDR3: CSARSGTVTYEQYF
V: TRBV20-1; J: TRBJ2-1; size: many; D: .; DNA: TGCAGTGCTATACAGGACGCCTACAATGAGCAGTTCTTC; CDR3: CSAIQDAYNEQFF
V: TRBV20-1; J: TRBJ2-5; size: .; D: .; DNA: TGCAGTGCTAGGGGTCCCCGGGTTGGGGAGACCCAGTACTTC; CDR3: CSARGPRVGETQYF
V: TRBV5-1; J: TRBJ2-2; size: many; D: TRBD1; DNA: TGCGCCAGCAGCCCGGACAGGGGGCTGAACACCGGGGAGCTGTTTTTT; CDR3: CASSPDRGLNTGELFF
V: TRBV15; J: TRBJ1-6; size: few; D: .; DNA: TGTGCCACCAGCAGAGATCCGTCCGGGACACAGAAGCACTTT; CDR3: CATSRDPSGTQKHF
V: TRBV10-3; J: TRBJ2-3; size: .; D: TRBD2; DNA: TGTGCCATCAGTGTCCCGGCAGCGGGGGGAGGAACAGATACGCAGTATTTT; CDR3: CAISVPAAGGGTDTQYF